This T cell receptor beta chain was identified during a study of cytomegalovirus exposure and HLA in healthy donors. Study-level points and caveats: Donor immune exposure was known only as CMV serostatus. When analyzed later, a missense DCLRE1C variant was found to be linked to TCR beta V- and J-gene trimming. Presence/absence analyses rested on an assumption that sequencing depth was roughly uniform across donors.

Germline V CDR1 and CDR2: MNHEY, SMNVEV (reference sequence). The length of the CDR3 is 13 residues. The trim removed 5 bases at V and 5 bases at J, leaving 3 bases unmatched. On this clone: Its specificity is unknown.

PCR involved 60 Vbeta and 13 Jbeta primers. Profiling relied on immunoSEQ multiplex PCR, and the TCRdb table lists in-frame clones only, not all of them. The profile shows 45,000 to 60,000 clones, about 73% of them singletons. This sequence was found in a man younger than 30 in good health and CMV-seronegative. The sample was PBMCs. The chain has TRBV27 and TRBJ1-2; TRBD1 matches 9 bases. CDR3 nucleotides: TGTGCCAGCAGTCTAGGGACAGGGTATGGCTACACCTTC. It yields the protein CASSLGTGYGYTF.